Below, one T cell receptor (beta chain) is given with its context. This entry is derived from a study of blood T cell repertoires in COVID-19. The CDR3 consists of 15 residues. Trimming removed 2 bases from V and 3 bases from J; junction bases left unmatched: 6. Germline V CDR1 and CDR2: SGHRS, YFSETQ. The repertoire was sequenced with immunoSEQ multiplex PCR; TCRdb's copy has only in-frame clones and lacks some. The table shows 250,000 to 300,000 clones, with approximately 86% occurring only once. The receptor's source is a woman between 50 and 59 years old who had recovered from COVID-19. Source material: peripheral blood. The genes are TRBV5-1 and TRBJ1-2; 8 bases are shared with TRBD1. CDR3 in amino acids: CASSFGQGSHYGYTF. The CDR3 nucleotides read TGCGCCAGCAGCTTCGGACAGGGCTCGCACTATGGCTACACCTTC. The full variable domain, with the rest looked up from reference TRBV5-1 and TRBJ1-2, is KAGVTQTPRYLIKTRGQQVTLSCSPISGHRSVSWYQQTPGQGLQFLFEYFSETQRNKGNFPGRFSGRQFSNSRSEMNVSTLELGDSALYLCASSFGQGSHYGYTFGSGTRLTVV.